The clone carrying this TCR beta chain was seen a few times. Its matching antigen is unknown. The source of the sample is a study of post-analysis software for immune sequencing data. Points from the study as a whole: The F measure placed samples prepared in the same batch into strongly shared clusters. Normalized Chao1 diversity in multiple sclerosis patients fell significantly below that of controls. Patients had higher frequencies than controls of a handful of TRBV segments, including TRBV5-6, TRBV5-1 and TRBV20-1.

Prepared libraries of TCR beta cDNA carried unique molecular identifiers. One entry per CDR3 protein results from TCRdb running MiXCR on the PCR reads. Of fewer than 700,000 distinct CDR3 sequences in the sample, 44% are singletons; the top ten hold under 2%. V shed 6 bases and J shed 0 bases, with 15 bases lying between them. CDR1 is SGHTA, CDR2 FQGNSA, per germline. The CDR3 has 15 amino acids. The chain combines TRBV7-2 with TRBJ2-7; TRBD2 is a possible D gene (6 bases). The receptor comes from a girl aged 5 to 17 with multiple sclerosis. Specimen: blood. The CDR3 region has the DNA TGTGCCAGCAGTAAAACACCCGGGAGCTCCTACGAGCAGTACTTC. Protein sequence: CASSKTPGSSYEQYF.